This T cell receptor (beta chain) came from a study of shared clonotypes between healthy human individuals. Only in-frame clones appear in the TCRdb table, and some are missing; sequencing was by immunoSEQ multiplex PCR. The data hold about 2.5 million clones, with less than 95% observed a single time. The specimen sequenced was naive CD4+ T cells from PBMCs. Subset described: CD45RA+ positively selected. The clonotype comes from a man aged 18-30 years in good health. Some clones in this sample may be carry-over from other donors' samples.

The chain's CDR3 is CASSLTTDPGGYTF. The CDR3 region has the DNA TGTGCCAGCAGCTTAACGACAGATCCGGGCGGCTACACCTTC. V usage is TRBV7-9 and J usage is TRBJ1-2; TRBD1 is a possible D gene (5 bases). The ends were cut back, 2 bases at V and 8 bases at J, with 15 bases in the middle. This CDR3 comprises 14 residues. The germline gives CDR1 SEHNR, CDR2 FQNEAQ (reference sequence).